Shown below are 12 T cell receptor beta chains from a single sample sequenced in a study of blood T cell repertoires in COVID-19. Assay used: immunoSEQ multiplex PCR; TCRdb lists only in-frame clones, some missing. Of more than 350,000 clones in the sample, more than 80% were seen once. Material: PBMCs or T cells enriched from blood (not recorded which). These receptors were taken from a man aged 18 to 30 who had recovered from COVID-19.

The CDR3 DNA reads as TGTGCCAGCAGCCACTCCGGGGAGCTGTTTTTT. It encodes CASSHSGELFF. The rearrangement links TRBV3-1 (or the pseudogene TRBV3-2) to TRBJ2-2; D is unresolved. With 3 bases removed from V and 6 bases from J, the gap between germline ends came to 2 bases. Germline V gene data show CDR1 as LGHDT and CDR2 as YNNKEL (reference sequence). The CDR3 has 11 residues.

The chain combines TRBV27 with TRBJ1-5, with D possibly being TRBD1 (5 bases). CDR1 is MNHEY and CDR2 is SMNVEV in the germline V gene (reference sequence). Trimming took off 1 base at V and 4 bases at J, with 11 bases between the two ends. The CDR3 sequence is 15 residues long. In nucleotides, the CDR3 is TGTGCCAGCAGTTTATTTTCGGGGGGAAATCAGCCCCAGCATTTT. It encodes CASSLFSGGNQPQHF.

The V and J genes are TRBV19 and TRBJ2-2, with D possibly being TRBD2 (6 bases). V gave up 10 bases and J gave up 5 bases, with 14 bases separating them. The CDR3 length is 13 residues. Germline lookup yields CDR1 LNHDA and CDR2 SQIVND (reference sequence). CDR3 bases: TGTGCCACCGAGGGACTTTCTACCGGGGAGCTGTTTTTT. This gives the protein CATEGLSTGELFF.

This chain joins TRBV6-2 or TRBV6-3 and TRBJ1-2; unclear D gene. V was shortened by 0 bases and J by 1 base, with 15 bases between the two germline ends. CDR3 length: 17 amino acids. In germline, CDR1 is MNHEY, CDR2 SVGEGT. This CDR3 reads CASSYSTEPGHNYGYTF. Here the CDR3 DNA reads TGTGCCAGCAGTTACTCGACTGAGCCCGGTCATAACTATGGCTACACCTTC.

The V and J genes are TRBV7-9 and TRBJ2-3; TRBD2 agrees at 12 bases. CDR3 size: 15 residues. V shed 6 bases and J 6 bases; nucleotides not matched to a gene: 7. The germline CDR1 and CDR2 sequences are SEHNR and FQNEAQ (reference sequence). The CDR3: CASSPGLAGSDTQYF. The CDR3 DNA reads TGTGCCAGCAGTCCCGGACTAGCGGGGTCGGATACGCAGTATTTT.

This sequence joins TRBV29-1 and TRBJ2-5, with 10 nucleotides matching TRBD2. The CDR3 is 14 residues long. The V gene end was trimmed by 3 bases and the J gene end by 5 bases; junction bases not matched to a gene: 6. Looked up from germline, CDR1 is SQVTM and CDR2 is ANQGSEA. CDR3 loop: CSVDLAGVRETQYF. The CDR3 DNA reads TGCAGCGTTGATCTAGCGGGAGTCCGTGAGACCCAGTACTTC.

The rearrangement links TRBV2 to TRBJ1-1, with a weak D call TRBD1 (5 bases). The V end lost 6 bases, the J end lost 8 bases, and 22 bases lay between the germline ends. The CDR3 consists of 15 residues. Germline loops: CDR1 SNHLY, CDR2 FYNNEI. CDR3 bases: TGTGCCAGCAGCGACGGACATCGTGAGTCTGAGGAAGCTTTCTTT. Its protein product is CASSDGHRESEEAFF.

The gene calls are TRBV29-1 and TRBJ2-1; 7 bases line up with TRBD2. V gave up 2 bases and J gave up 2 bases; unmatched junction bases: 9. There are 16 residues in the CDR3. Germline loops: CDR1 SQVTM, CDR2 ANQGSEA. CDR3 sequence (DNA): TGCAGCGTTGAATGGCCAGCGGGATCCCCCTACAATGAGCAGTTCTTC. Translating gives CSVEWPAGSPYNEQFF.

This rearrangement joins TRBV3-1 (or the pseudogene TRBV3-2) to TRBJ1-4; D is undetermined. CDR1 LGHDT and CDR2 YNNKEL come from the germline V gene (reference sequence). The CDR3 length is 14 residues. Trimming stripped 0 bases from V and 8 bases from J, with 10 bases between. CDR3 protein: CASSQDPRKEKLFF. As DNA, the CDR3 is TGTGCCAGCAGCCAAGATCCCAGAAAAGAAAAACTGTTTTTT.

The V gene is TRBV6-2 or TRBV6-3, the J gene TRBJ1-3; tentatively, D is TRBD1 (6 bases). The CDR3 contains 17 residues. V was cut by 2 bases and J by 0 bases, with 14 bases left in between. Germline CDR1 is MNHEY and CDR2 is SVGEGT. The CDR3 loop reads CASSYPDSLSSGNTIYF. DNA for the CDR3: TGTGCCAGCAGTTACCCGGACAGCCTAAGCTCTGGAAACACCATATATTTT.

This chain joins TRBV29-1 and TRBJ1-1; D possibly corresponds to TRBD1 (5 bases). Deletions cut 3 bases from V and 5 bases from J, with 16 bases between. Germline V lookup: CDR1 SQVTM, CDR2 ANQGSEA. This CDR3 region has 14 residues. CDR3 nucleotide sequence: TGCAGCGTTGAGAGGGGTGGAGGGCCGACTGAAGCTTTCTTT. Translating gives CSVERGGGPTEAFF.

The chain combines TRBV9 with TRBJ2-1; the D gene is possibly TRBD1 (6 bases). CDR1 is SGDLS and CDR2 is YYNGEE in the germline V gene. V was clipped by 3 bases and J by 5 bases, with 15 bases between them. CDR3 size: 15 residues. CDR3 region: CASSASQGRDNEQFF. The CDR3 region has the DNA TGTGCCAGCAGCGCGTCACAGGGACGGGACAATGAGCAGTTCTTC.